The 24 T cell receptor beta chains below come from one sample, sequenced in a study of CD8+ T cells in alopecia areata. Sequencing used cDNA as its template, made by extracting RNA and reverse transcribing it. The protocol was immunoSEQ multiplex PCR, while the TCRdb copy is restricted to in-frame clones and leaves out a portion. This sample carries under 3,000 clones, none of them present only once. Source material: lesional skin. These receptors all come from a C3H/HeJ mouse with alopecia areata. As its MHC haplotype, the strain has H2-k.

In this sample, this clone is large. Gene names denote mouse genes. Coverage ceases 4 residues before the CDR3 finishes, and the germline J gene fills in the end. The V call is TRBV19, the J call TRBJ1-1; 9 bases line up with TRBD1. CDR3 length equals 15 residues. Germline CDR1 reads FNHDT; CDR2 reads SITEND (reference sequence). The ends lost 4 bases at V and 3 bases at J; junction bases unmatched: 7. The CDR3 protein is CASSVLDRGDTEVFF. CDR3 bases read: TGTGCCAGCAGTGTCTTGGACAGGGGAGACACA.

Details on this clone: Mouse names are used for the genes. Here the CDR3 reads CASSFGGSSYEQYF. The DNA read from the CDR3 is TGTGCCAGCAGCTTTGGGGGGAGCTCCTAT. The gene calls are TRBV4 and TRBJ2-7; TRBD2 aligns across 7 bases. The read ends 4 residues shy of where the CDR3 ends; the end is completed using the germline J gene. CDR3 length: 14 residues. Germline CDR1 is LGHDT and CDR2 is YNNKQL (reference sequence). J was trimmed by 0 bases and V by 4 bases; bases with no gene match: 3.

This clone was recorded many times. Germline and genes: mouse. Sequencing ends 4 residues short of the CDR3 end; the germline J gene provides the rest. The chain is built from TRBV29 and TRBJ2-5; TRBD1 might be the D (5 bases). The ends were cut back, 7 bases at V and 0 bases at J, with 8 bases in the middle. The CDR3 is made up of 13 amino acids. Germline V gene sequence: CDR1 MSHET, CDR2 SYDVDS. CDR3 amino acids: CASTDSNQDTQYF. CDR3 DNA, as far as it was read: TGTGCTAGCACCGACAGTAACCAAGAC.

As concerns this clone: The genes and germline here are from mouse. The sequence runs out 4 residues before the end of the CDR3; the remainder is reconstructed from the germline J gene. The genes are TRBV31 and TRBJ2-7; the match to TRBD1 covers 7 bases. The V and J ends lost 8 bases and 0 bases, in that order; junction bases with no gene match: 13. The CDR3 extends over 15 amino acids. Germline V gene lookup returns CDR1 GKSSPN and CDR2 SITVG. The sequenced CDR3 bases are TGTGCCAGCAGCCATCCCAGGGGGAGCTCCTAT. It encodes CASSHPRGSSY. The entire CDR3 is CASSHPRGSSYEQYF.

In its sample, this clone was seen many times. Genes and germline are mouse. The CDR3 reads CASSRQGINERLFF. The CDR3 bases that were read are TGTGCCAGCAGCAGACAGGGGATCAACGAA. The chain uses TRBV13-1 and TRBJ1-4; 8 bases align to TRBD1. The missing CDR3 end, 4 residues past where the read stops, is filled in from the germline J gene. Germline CDR1 is NSHNY and CDR2 is SYGAGN. The CDR3 totals 14 residues. The junction had 4 bases not matched to a gene; V was cut back by 5 bases and J by 4 bases.

In regard to this clone: Germline and genes here are mouse. The read is 4 residues too short to cover the CDR3 end, so that end is filled in from the germline J gene. The chain combines TRBV5 with TRBJ2-4; 10 bases match TRBD2. The CDR3 spans 15 residues. From germline, CDR1 is LGHNA and CDR2 YNLKQL (reference sequence). V trimming: 0 bases; J trimming: 3 bases; junction bases outside the gene matches: 0. Partial CDR3 DNA: TGTGCCAGCAGCCAAGACTGGGGGGGCCAAAAC. Amino acid sequence: CASSQDWGGQN. The whole CDR3 reads CASSQDWGGQNTLYF.

This clone was detected many times. Gene names denote mouse genes. Read coverage stops 4 residues before the CDR3 terminus; the germline J gene supplies the remainder. The chain is built from TRBV13-3 and TRBJ1-1; no reliable D call. The length of the CDR3 is 10 residues. Per the germline V gene, CDR1 is NNHDY and CDR2 is SYVADS. The CDR3 reads CASSQQEVFF. CDR3 bases read: TGTGCCAGCAGCCAACAA.

This clone was observed at least ten times. Mouse germline and gene names are used. Partial CDR3 DNA: TGTGCCAGCAGTGCCCAGGCCTCAAACTCC. It codes for CASSAQASNS. The whole CDR3 reads CASSAQASNSDYTF. This chain joins TRBV13-1 and TRBJ1-2, with D unclear. Read sequence stops 4 residues before the CDR3 end, and the germline J gene provides the missing end. Germline V gene lookup returns CDR1 NSHNY and CDR2 SYGAGN. The CDR3 totals 14 residues. The V gene lost 3 bases and the J gene lost 0 bases, with 9 bases spanning the gap.

This clone occurred many times. The genes and germline here are from mouse. The CDR3 end is not reached by the read, which stops 4 residues before it; the germline J gene fills it in. The chain carries TRBV13-1 and TRBJ2-1; 8 nucleotides line up with TRBD2. Germline V gene data show CDR1 as NSHNY and CDR2 as SYGAGN. The CDR3 is 14 amino acids. Trimming took 7 bases from V and 4 from J; bases not matched to a gene: 7. This CDR3 is CASPYWGPYAEQFF. The sequenced CDR3 bases are TGTGCCAGCCCCTACTGGGGGCCTTATGCT.

This clone was observed at least ten times. These gene names are mouse names. The CDR3 end lies 4 residues beyond the end of the read and is filled in from the germline J gene. The J gene is TRBJ2-4, the V gene TRBV19; 11 bases are a match to TRBD2. CDR1 and CDR2 (germline): FNHDT, SITEND (reference sequence). The CDR3 is 16 amino acids. Trimming at V came to 4 bases and at J to 2 bases, leaving 6 bases not matched to a gene. The CDR3 DNA, read in part, is TGTGCCAGCAGTTACGACTGGGGGGGGGATCAAAAC. Its translation is CASSYDWGGDQN. In full, the CDR3 is CASSYDWGGDQNTLYF.

Concerning this clone itself: Gene names and germline match the mouse. The CDR3 end lies 4 residues beyond the end of the read and is filled in from the germline J gene. The chain is built from TRBV4 and TRBJ1-2, with TRBD1 identical over 9 bases. Trimming cost V 6 bases and J 0 bases; bases outside gene matches: 2. Germline V gene sequence: CDR1 LGHDT, CDR2 YNNKQL (reference sequence). This CDR3 is built from 14 residues. The CDR3 spells CASRGTGTNSDYTF. The sequenced part of the CDR3 DNA is TGTGCCAGCAGAGGGACAGGGACAAACTCC.

This clone was seen ten or more times. Genes and germline come from the mouse. The observed sequence ends 4 residues before the CDR3 terminus, with the missing tail filled in from the germline J gene. This chain joins TRBV14 and TRBJ2-1, with 7 positions matching TRBD2. Germline V gene data show CDR1 as SGHDT and CDR2 as FRDEAV. This CDR3 spans 15 amino acids. J lost 4 bases, V lost 2 bases, and 6 bases had no gene match. CDR3 bases read: TGTGCCAGCAGTTTGGGGGGGGGAGGATATGCT. This encodes CASSLGGGGYA. The CDR3 reads in full as CASSLGGGGYAEQFF.

The sample holds a few counts of this clone. These gene names are mouse names. The read ends 4 residues early relative to the CDR3; the germline J gene fills the gap. V usage is TRBV19 and J usage is TRBJ2-1; 8 nucleotides line up with TRBD2. With V trimmed by 2 bases and J by 3 bases, 4 bases remained unmatched. CDR1 is FNHDT and CDR2 is SITEND in the germline V gene (reference sequence). CDR3 length equals 15 residues. The covered CDR3 bases are TGTGCCAGCAGTATTCGCGGGGGGGCCTATGCT. It yields the protein CASSIRGGAYA. The whole CDR3 protein is CASSIRGGAYAEQFF.

This clone was seen repeatedly, ten times or more. These gene names are mouse names. Coverage ceases 4 residues before the CDR3 finishes, and the germline J gene fills in the end. The rearrangement uses TRBV1 and TRBJ2-3; 10 bases match TRBD2. V lost 0 bases and J lost 0; bases outside the gene matches: 0. Germline V gene data show CDR1 as NSQYPW and CDR2 as LRSPGD (reference sequence). CDR3 length: 16 amino acids. CDR3 bases read: TGCACCTGCAGTGCAGAGACTGGGGGGAGTGCAGAA. Translating gives CTCSAETGGSAE. The complete CDR3 protein is CTCSAETGGSAETLYF.

A word on this clone: One end of the junction does not line up with germline, which may come from a read error. These gene names are mouse names. The sequenced fragment ends 4 residues before the CDR3 boundary, so the rest is inferred from the germline J gene. J is TRBJ2-7 and V is TRBV2; D is unclear. The CDR3 loop spans 15 amino acids. Germline V lookup: CDR1 LGHNA, CDR2 YSYQKL. CDR3 residues: CASTQVHSLSYEQYF. CDR3 bases read: TGTGCCAGCACCCAAGTACACAGCCTCTCCTAT.

This clone was seen at least ten times. Gene and germline names: mouse. The read terminates 4 residues before the CDR3 end, so the remaining end is supplied by the germline J gene. Other DNA sequences within the sample encode an identical CDR3. V is TRBV13-2 and J is TRBJ2-3, with D maybe TRBD2 (6 bases). V lost 0 bases, J lost 0 bases, and 8 bases lay in between. This CDR3 region has 15 residues. Per germline, CDR1 NNHNN and CDR2 SYGAGS (reference sequence). The CDR3 DNA, read in part, is TGTGCCAGCGGTGATGTCTGGGGCAGTGCAGAA. As protein: CASGDVWGSAE. The entire CDR3 protein is CASGDVWGSAETLYF.

This clone ranks as medium-sized. Gene names denote mouse genes. From the germline J gene comes the end of the CDR3, since the read stops 4 residues before it. The V gene is TRBV1, the J gene TRBJ1-2; no reliable D call. The CDR3 is made up of 13 amino acids. Germline assignment: CDR1 NSQYPW and CDR2 LRSPGD (reference sequence). V was trimmed by 0 bases and J by 3 bases, leaving 5 bases between them. Incomplete CDR3 DNA: TGCACCTGCAGTGCAGATGGGGACTCC. This encodes CTCSADGDS. The CDR3 as a whole reads CTCSADGDSDYTF.

This clone was counted at least ten times. All gene names here are mouse names. Read sequence stops 4 residues before the CDR3 end, and the germline J gene provides the missing end. The V call is TRBV29, the J call TRBJ1-4; D may be TRBD1 (5 bases). This CDR3 has 13 residues. Trimming left V 3 bases short and J 5 bases short, with 7 bases between. Germline V gene sequence: CDR1 MSHET, CDR2 SYDVDS. CDR3 bases read: TGTGCTAGCAGTTTCGGGGGGAACGAA. Its protein is CASSFGGNE. The full CDR3 is CASSFGGNERLFF.

There are many counts of this clone. The listed genes are named as in mouse. The read ends 4 residues shy of where the CDR3 ends; the end is completed using the germline J gene. J is TRBJ1-1 and V is TRBV19, with TRBD1 matching 9 bases. This CDR3 is built from 13 residues. Germline CDR1 reads FNHDT; CDR2 reads SITEND (reference sequence). V lost 5 bases, J lost 4 bases, and 3 bases stayed unmatched. The CDR3 spells CASRTGGATEVFF. CDR3 DNA, as far as it was read: TGTGCCAGCAGGACAGGGGGGGCCACA.

This clone was seen ten or more times. Gene labels here are mouse ones. The CDR3 end lies 4 residues beyond the end of the read and is filled in from the germline J gene. This chain links TRBV19 with TRBJ2-1, with 7 bases lining up with TRBD1. Germline loops: CDR1 FNHDT, CDR2 SITEND (reference sequence). This CDR3 has 15 residues. V lost 4 bases to trimming and J lost 3 bases; unmatched junction nucleotides: 7. CDR3 sequence reads: CASSHLRGSYAEQFF. Incomplete CDR3 DNA: TGTGCCAGCAGTCATCTCAGGGGGTCCTATGCT.

Remarks on this clone: Genes and germline come from the mouse. With the read ending 4 residues before the CDR3 end, the germline J gene is used to fill in that end. The genes are TRBV13-1 and TRBJ2-7, with 10 bases lining up with TRBD2. The CDR3 sequence is 12 residues long. Germline V gene lookup returns CDR1 NSHNY and CDR2 SYGAGN. CDR3 protein: CASRTGGYEQYF. The CDR3 DNA, read in part, is TGTGCCAGCAGGACTGGGGGGTAT.

In its sample, this clone was seen a few times. The gene names here belong to mouse. The CDR3 DNA, read in part, is TGTGCCAGCAGAAGACAGGGAACCACA. Translated: CASRRQGTT. In full, the CDR3 is CASRRQGTTEVFF. This chain connects TRBV13-3 to TRBJ1-1; TRBD1 matches at 7 bases. Coverage ceases 4 residues before the CDR3 finishes, and the germline J gene fills in the end. This CDR3 is 13 amino acids long. The V gene end was trimmed by 5 bases and the J gene end by 4 bases; junction bases not matched to a gene: 5. Germline V gives CDR1 NNHDY, CDR2 SYVADS.

With respect to this clone: Gene labels here are mouse ones. The read ends 4 residues before the CDR3 terminus; that terminus is restored from the germline J gene. V gene TRBV15 combines with J gene TRBJ2-1; TRBD2 matches at 11 bases. Germline V CDR1 and CDR2: SGHND, FRSKSL. The CDR3 length is 15 residues. The chain's CDR3 is CASSFGTGGGAEQFF. The part of the CDR3 DNA that was read is TGTGCCAGCAGTTTCGGGACTGGGGGAGGGGCT.

There are many counts of this clone. The gene symbols are mouse symbols. The read comes to an end 4 residues before the CDR3 does, leaving the germline J gene to fill in the end. The chain links TRBV13-2 to TRBJ2-7; 7 bases match TRBD1. With 2 bases clipped from V and 0 bases from J, the junction kept 2 bases outside the gene matches. Germline V gene data show CDR1 as NNHNN and CDR2 as SYGAGS (reference sequence). This CDR3 is built from 14 residues. CDR3 DNA (partial): TGTGCCAGCGGTGAGGGGGACAGCTCCTAT. Protein: CASGEGDSSY. The full CDR3 protein reads CASGEGDSSYEQYF.